The clone carrying this TCR beta chain was counted at least ten times. Antigen unknown. There are 11 residues in the CDR3. Between the trimmed V and J ends, which lost 7 bases and 4 bases, there was a span of 11 bases. Germline V lookup: CDR1 DFQATT, CDR2 SNEGSKA (reference sequence). The data originate from a study of T cells in Graves' hyperthyroidism and ophthalmopathy. What was amplified from RNA transcripts were TCR beta CDR3 regions. The HTBI set primed first-round TCR CDR3 RT-PCR. TCRdb recomputed calls from the multiplex PCR reads with MiXCR, one row per CDR3 protein. The table includes roughly 500,000 distinct CDR3 sequences, 46% detected once. Patients were excluded for uncontrolled infection, other autoimmune disease, pregnancy or lactation. Study-wide points: Classification by a 13 V-J model distinguished ophthalmopathy from stable hyperthyroidism. Prediction of ophthalmopathy progression came a median around 6 months pre-onset.

This TCR derives from an adult woman with Graves' disease, either hyperthyroidism or ophthalmopathy (not recorded which). Sequenced: peripheral blood or thyroid tissue (not recorded which). The chain carries TRBV20-1 and TRBJ2-7; perhaps TRBD2 as D (6 bases). The CDR3 reads CSVRGSYEQYF. The CDR3 region has the DNA TGCAGTGTTCGGGGGAGTTACGAGCAGTACTTC.